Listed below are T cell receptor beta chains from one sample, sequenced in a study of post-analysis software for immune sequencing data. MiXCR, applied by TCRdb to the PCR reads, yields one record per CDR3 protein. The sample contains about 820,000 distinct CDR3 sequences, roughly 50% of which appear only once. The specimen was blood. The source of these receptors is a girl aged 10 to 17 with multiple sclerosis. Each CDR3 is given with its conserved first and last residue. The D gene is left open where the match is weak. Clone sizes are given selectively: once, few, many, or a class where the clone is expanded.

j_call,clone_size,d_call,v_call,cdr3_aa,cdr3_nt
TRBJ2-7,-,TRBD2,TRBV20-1,CSAQRSGTDEQYF,TGCAGTGCTCAGCGGAGCGGGACGGACGAGCAGTACTTC
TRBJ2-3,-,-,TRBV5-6,CASSLPEDYSTDTQYF,TGTGCCAGCAGCTTGCCTGAAGACTATAGCACAGATACGCAGTATTTT
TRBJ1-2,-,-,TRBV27,CASSLSWGTRLYGYTF,TGTGCCAGCAGTTTATCCTGGGGGACGCGCTTATATGGCTACACCTTC
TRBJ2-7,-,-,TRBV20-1,CSARGGPLHTSSYEQYF,TGCAGTGCTAGAGGGGGACCCCTACATACGTCCTCCTACGAGCAGTACTTC
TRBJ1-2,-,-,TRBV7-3,CASILKGGGGYTF,TGTGCCAGCATCCTCAAGGGCGGCGGGGGCTACACCTTC
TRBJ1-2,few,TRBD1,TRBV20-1,CSAPDRGGYGYTF,TGCAGTGCTCCGGACAGGGGGGGCTATGGCTACACCTTC
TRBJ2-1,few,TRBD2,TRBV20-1,CSAPAGRPLDAEQFF,TGCAGTGCTCCAGCGGGACGTCCCCTCGATGCTGAGCAGTTCTTC
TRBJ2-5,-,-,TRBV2,CASRVVETQYF,TGTGCCAGCAGGGTGGTAGAGACCCAGTACTTC
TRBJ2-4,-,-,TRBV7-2,CASSLWLSGRVGPKNIQYF,TGTGCCAGCAGCTTATGGTTGAGTGGCAGGGTTGGACCCAAAAACATTCAGTACTTC
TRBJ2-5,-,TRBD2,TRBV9,CASSVGPSGRAQETQYF,TGTGCCAGCAGCGTAGGCCCCAGCGGGAGGGCCCAAGAGACCCAGTACTTC
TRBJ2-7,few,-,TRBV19,CASSPQWGSEQYF,TGTGCCAGTAGTCCCCAGTGGGGAAGCGAGCAGTACTTC
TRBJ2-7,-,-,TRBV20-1,CSARDLSGDAYEQYF,TGCAGTGCTAGAGATCTCAGCGGCGACGCCTACGAGCAGTACTTC
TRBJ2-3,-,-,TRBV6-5,CASRDFTDTQYF,TGTGCCAGCAGAGACTTCACAGATACGCAGTATTTT
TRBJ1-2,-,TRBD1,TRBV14,CASSGRTGRNYGYTF,TGTGCCAGCAGCGGGCGGACAGGACGGAACTATGGCTACACCTTC
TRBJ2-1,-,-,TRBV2,CASSENRGHEQFF,TGTGCCAGCAGTGAAAATCGGGGCCATGAGCAGTTCTTC
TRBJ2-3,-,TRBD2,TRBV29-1,CNTRTRGTDTQYF,TGCAACACACGGACTAGAGGCACAGATACGCAGTATTTT
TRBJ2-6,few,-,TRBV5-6,CASSPTVTPLWANVLTF,TGTGCCAGCAGTCCAACAGTCACACCCCTCTGGGCCAACGTCCTGACTTTC
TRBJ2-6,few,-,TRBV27,CASRTDRLSGANVLTF,TGTGCCAGCAGAACCGACAGGCTATCTGGGGCCAACGTCCTGACTTTC
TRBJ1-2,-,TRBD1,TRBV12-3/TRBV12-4,CASSFAGTGSVGYTF,TGTGCCAGCAGCTTTGCTGGGACAGGGAGTGTTGGCTACACCTTC
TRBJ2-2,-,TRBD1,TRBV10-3,CAINLGQGVNTGELFF,TGTGCCATCAACCTGGGGCAGGGGGTGAATACCGGGGAGCTGTTTTTT
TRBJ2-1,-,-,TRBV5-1,CASSFGSGASYNEQFF,TGCGCCAGCAGCTTTGGTTCAGGGGCCTCCTACAATGAGCAGTTCTTC
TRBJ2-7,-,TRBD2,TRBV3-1,CASSQGIQAGVWYEQYF,TGTGCCAGCAGCCAAGGGATACAAGCGGGAGTGTGGTACGAGCAGTACTTC
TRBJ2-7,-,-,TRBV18,CASSPITPSYEQYF,TGTGCCAGCTCACCGATAACACCGTCCTACGAGCAGTACTTC